This passage covers 32 T cell receptor beta chains from one sample sequenced in a study of shared clonotypes between healthy human individuals. As defined, naive CD8 cells were CD45RO-negative and positively selected for CCR7, with terminally differentiated effector memory CD45RA+ cells excluded. Produced via immunoSEQ multiplex PCR; TCRdb's table is partial and in-frame only. Among roughly 890,000 clones, over 90% were seen once, and the ten largest hold less than 25%. Input material: naive CD8+ T cells sorted from blood. All receptors come from a young man in good health.

CDR3 amino acids: CSVVFLAENTGELFF. CDR3 nucleotide sequence: TGCAGCGTTGTTTTTCTAGCGGAGAACACCGGGGAGCTGTTTTTT. V gene TRBV29-1 combines with J gene TRBJ2-2; 7 bases line up with TRBD2. Trimming cost V 4 bases and J 1 base; bases outside gene matches: 6. Germline loops: CDR1 SQVTM, CDR2 ANQGSEA. The CDR3 contains 15 residues.

This sequence joins TRBV11-3 and TRBJ2-1; D remains unclear. This CDR3 is 15 amino acids long. Germline V CDR1 and CDR2: SGHNT, YENEEA. Trimming shortened V by 1 base and J by 9 bases, and 16 bases separated the two germline ends. The CDR3 nucleotides read TGTGCCAGCAGCTTAGGGCTCAGTACCCTCGGTGAGCAGTTCTTC. Translation: CASSLGLSTLGEQFF.

The chain combines TRBV30 with TRBJ2-1; D is perhaps TRBD1 (5 bases). This CDR3 has 15 amino acids. The ends were cut back, 3 bases at V and 6 bases at J, with 18 bases in the middle. Per the germline V gene, CDR1 is GTSNPN and CDR2 is SVGIG (reference sequence). CDR3 region: CAWRAIRGLTNEQFF. CDR3 DNA sequence: TGTGCCTGGAGGGCAATAAGGGGATTGACCAATGAGCAGTTCTTC.

In this sample, this clone turned up once. The chain combines TRBV5-1 with TRBJ2-1; D is unresolved. The length of the CDR3 is 14 residues. Deletions cut 3 bases from V and 5 bases from J, with 12 bases between. CDR1 is SGHRS, CDR2 YFSETQ, per germline. The CDR3 is CASSWEAGHNEQFF. DNA of the CDR3: TGCGCCAGCAGCTGGGAAGCTGGTCACAATGAGCAGTTCTTC.

CDR3 amino acids: CASSGTGSYGYTF. The CDR3 coding sequence is TGTGCCAGCAGCGGGACAGGGAGCTATGGCTACACCTTC. The chain employs TRBV5-5 and TRBJ1-2; 9 nucleotides agree with TRBD1. V was pared by 4 bases and J by 4 bases, with 2 bases of the junction left unmatched. CDR1 and CDR2 from the germline V gene are SGHKS and YYEKEE (reference sequence). The CDR3 has 13 amino acids.

V usage is TRBV29-1 and J usage is TRBJ1-2; D gene uncertain. The CDR3 totals 14 residues. Germline CDR1 reads SQVTM; CDR2 reads ANQGSEA. V lost 4 bases, J lost 4 bases, and 16 bases lay in between. The CDR3 nucleotides are TGCAGCGTTGTCGCGTGGGAACCCCCCTATGGCTACACCTTC. Its translation: CSVVAWEPPYGYTF.

This chain links TRBV25-1 with TRBJ2-2; tentative D call: TRBD2 (6 bases). V shed 5 bases and J shed 3 bases, with 10 bases lying between them. The CDR3 runs 14 residues. CDR1 and CDR2 (germline): MGHDK, SYGVNS. DNA for the CDR3: TGTGCCAGCAGTTGGGACTCCTACACCGGGGAGCTGTTTTTT. Protein product: CASSWDSYTGELFF.

The chain couples TRBV9 to TRBJ1-1; D not resolved. Germline V gene sequence: CDR1 SGDLS, CDR2 YYNGEE. V lost 3 bases and J lost 5, with 14 bases in between. The CDR3 has 14 residues. CDR3 amino acids: CASSGNPGRTEAFF. The DNA of the CDR3 is TGTGCCAGCAGCGGAAACCCCGGACGGACTGAAGCTTTCTTT.

V and J are TRBV9 and TRBJ2-2; 7 bases align to TRBD1. V was clipped by 3 bases and J by 3 bases; unmatched bases: 5. Germline V gene data show CDR1 as SGDLS and CDR2 as YYNGEE. CDR3 length: 15 residues. This CDR3 is CASSATGTHTGELFF. The CDR3 DNA reads TGTGCCAGCAGCGCGACAGGGACGCACACCGGGGAGCTGTTTTTT.

The chain recombines TRBV18 with TRBJ1-1, with a tentative D call TRBD1 (5 bases). This CDR3 contains 14 residues. Germline CDR1 is KGHSH and CDR2 is LQKENI. Between the trimmed V and J ends, which lost 6 bases and 0 bases, there was a span of 11 bases. CDR3 residues: CASSSPGVNTEAFF. Here the CDR3 DNA reads TGTGCCAGCTCCAGTCCGGGGGTGAACACTGAAGCTTTCTTT.

The chain carries TRBV7-9 and TRBJ2-1, with a possible D match to TRBD2 (6 bases). The CDR3 sequence is 14 residues long. The V gene lost 6 bases and the J gene lost 8 bases, with 17 bases spanning the gap. Germline CDR1 and CDR2: SEHNR and FQNEAQ (reference sequence). The CDR3 bases are TGTGCCAGCAGTTACCGAAGACTAGACCATGAGCAGTTCTTC. It encodes CASSYRRLDHEQFF.

The chain couples TRBV4-1 to TRBJ2-3; 9 positions agree with TRBD2. The V and J ends lost 0 bases and 5 bases, in that order; junction bases with no gene match: 6. Germline loops: CDR1 MGHRA, CDR2 YSYEKL. CDR3 size: 16 residues. CDR3 in DNA: TGCGCCAGCAGCCAAGAGGGCGGGGGGGTGATAGATACGCAGTATTTT. As protein: CASSQEGGGVIDTQYF.

This rearrangement joins TRBV30 to TRBJ2-1; D may correspond to TRBD1 or TRBD2 (5 bases each). Deletions cut 1 base from V and 2 bases from J, with 15 bases between. This CDR3 spans 16 amino acids. Germline V gene lookup returns CDR1 GTSNPN and CDR2 SVGIG (reference sequence). Here the CDR3 reads CAWSGAGTRPYNEQFF. In DNA, the CDR3 is TGTGCCTGGAGTGGTGCCGGGACCCGACCCTACAATGAGCAGTTCTTC.

V is TRBV4-1 and J is TRBJ1-5; no firm D call. The CDR3 is 16 amino acids. Trimming removed 3 bases at V and 0 bases at J, with 12 bases between. The germline V gene encodes CDR1 MGHRA and CDR2 YSYEKL. The DNA of the CDR3 is TGCGCCAGCAGCCAGGTCTTGGGGTTTAGCAATCAGCCCCAGCATTTT. As protein: CASSQVLGFSNQPQHF.

The chain uses TRBV11-1 and TRBJ2-1, with TRBD2 identical over 7 bases. The germline V gene encodes CDR1 SGHAT and CDR2 FQDESV (reference sequence). The ends lost 3 bases at V and 8 bases at J; junction bases unmatched: 10. The CDR3 covers 15 residues. This chain's CDR3 is CASSFWGGSLDEQFF. CDR3 bases: TGTGCCAGCAGCTTCTGGGGCGGGAGTTTGGATGAGCAGTTCTTC.

This clone was seen a few times. The chain is built from TRBV25-1 and TRBJ2-2; D gene ambiguous. CDR3 length: 13 amino acids. Trimming took 1 base from V and 7 from J, leaving 7 bases between them. Per the germline V gene, CDR1 is MGHDK and CDR2 is SYGVNS. Written as DNA, the CDR3 is TGTGCCAGCAGTGAATCAAGTTTCGGGGAGCTGTTTTTT. Protein product: CASSESSFGELFF.

This clone was detected once. CDR3 DNA: TGTGCCAGCAGCTCTGGACAGGGGGCTGGAGATACGCAGTATTTT. It encodes CASSSGQGAGDTQYF. The rearrangement uses TRBV5-5 and TRBJ2-3, with TRBD1 matching 11 bases. Germline V lookup: CDR1 SGHKS, CDR2 YYEKEE (reference sequence). This CDR3 has 15 residues. V was pared by 3 bases and J by 5 bases, with 5 bases of the junction left unmatched.

The chain links TRBV27 to TRBJ1-2; 7 nucleotides agree with TRBD1. The trim removed 4 bases at V and 7 bases at J, leaving 12 bases unmatched. CDR1 and CDR2 from the germline V gene are MNHEY and SMNVEV (reference sequence). The CDR3 covers 15 residues. The CDR3 DNA is TGTGCCAGCAGTTGGGAGCGTTCAGGGGGGGGTGGCTACACCTTC. This gives the protein CASSWERSGGGGYTF.

Written as DNA, the CDR3 is TGTGCCACAAGTACAGGACCGAACACTGAAGCTTTCTTT. Protein product: CATSTGPNTEAFF. V usage is TRBV19 and J usage is TRBJ1-1, with TRBD1 as a possible D gene (5 bases). The germline V gene has CDR1 LNHDA and CDR2 SQIVND (reference sequence). Trimming pared 10 bases from V and 1 base from J, leaving 13 bases between. The CDR3 is 13 amino acids.

The J gene is TRBJ2-7, the V gene TRBV27; 12 positions agree with TRBD1. Per germline, CDR1 MNHEY and CDR2 SMNVEV (reference sequence). The ends lost 6 bases at V and 6 bases at J; junction bases unmatched: 9. The CDR3 is made up of 15 amino acids. The CDR3 sequence is CASSPPWDRGREQYF. In DNA form, the CDR3 reads TGTGCCAGCAGCCCACCTTGGGACAGGGGGCGCGAGCAGTACTTC.

The V call is TRBV27, the J call TRBJ2-1; the D is unclear. Deletions cut 2 bases from V and 1 base from J, with 6 bases between. The CDR3 is 14 amino acids. Germline assignment: CDR1 MNHEY and CDR2 SMNVEV (reference sequence). CDR3 in DNA: TGTGCCAGCAGTTTAGTAGAGTCCTACAATGAGCAGTTCTTC. Translation gives CASSLVESYNEQFF.

The chain recombines TRBV29-1 with TRBJ1-4; no firm D call. The germline V gene encodes CDR1 SQVTM and CDR2 ANQGSEA. The CDR3 is 17 amino acids. Trimming shortened V by 0 bases and J by 0 bases, and 14 bases separated the two germline ends. CDR3 bases: TGCAGCGTTGAAGATGACGGGGTCGGTGCAACTAATGAAAAACTGTTTTTT. As protein: CSVEDDGVGATNEKLFF.

The V call is TRBV7-6, the J call TRBJ2-1, with D possibly TRBD1 on 6 matching bases. CDR1 and CDR2 from the germline V gene are SGHVS and FNYEAQ. This CDR3 region has 11 residues. V lost 5 bases to trimming and J lost 10 bases, with 9 bases between them. CDR3 DNA sequence: TGTGCCAGCAGCCTCGGGACAGAGCAGTTCTTC. Its translation is CASSLGTEQFF.

The rearrangement joins TRBV5-6 to TRBJ2-7; 7 bases align to TRBD1. V dropped 3 bases and J dropped 5; count of bases not matched to a gene: 5. This CDR3 has 13 residues. CDR1 SGHDT and CDR2 YYEEEE come from the germline V gene. The CDR3 spells CASSSGQANEQYF. The CDR3 DNA is TGTGCCAGCAGCTCCGGACAGGCCAACGAGCAGTACTTC.

This chain links TRBV4-1 with TRBJ2-7; no clear D. The CDR3 extends over 15 amino acids. Germline CDR1 reads MGHRA; CDR2 reads YSYEKL. V shed 5 bases and J shed 2 bases, with 16 bases lying between them. The CDR3 region is CASSSSPAWTYEQYF. CDR3 bases: TGCGCCAGCAGCTCAAGCCCGGCGTGGACCTACGAGCAGTACTTC.

V usage is TRBV4-1 and J usage is TRBJ2-7, with D possibly being TRBD2 (6 bases). Germline V gene sequence: CDR1 MGHRA, CDR2 YSYEKL. The length of the CDR3 is 16 residues. The V end was cut by 2 bases, the J end by 2 bases, with 16 bases between. The CDR3 DNA is TGCGCCAGCAGCCAAATCGCCGGCGGGAATACCTACGAGCAGTACTTC. As protein: CASSQIAGGNTYEQYF.

This chain connects TRBV7-9 to TRBJ1-1; D gene ambiguous. V was cut by 5 bases and J by 8 bases, with 12 bases left in between. The CDR3 covers 12 residues. Germline V gene lookup returns CDR1 SEHNR and CDR2 FQNEAQ (reference sequence). The CDR3 sequence: CASSPWESEAFF. The CDR3 DNA is TGTGCCAGCAGCCCCTGGGAAAGCGAAGCTTTCTTT.

Concerning this clone: Sequence at one end of the junction differs from germline and may be a read error. The V call is TRBV5-4, the J call TRBJ2-7; D might be TRBD2 (5 bases). Looked up from germline, CDR1 is SGHNT and CDR2 is YYREEE (reference sequence). This CDR3 is 15 amino acids long. CDR3 sequence: CASSLLVSPSHEQYF. The CDR3 nucleotides are TGTGCCAGCAGTTTACTAGTAAGTCCCTCCCACGAGCAGTACTTC.

The chain couples TRBV11-2 to TRBJ1-2, with 7 bases lining up with TRBD1. CDR1 and CDR2 from the germline V gene are SGHAT and FQNNGV. The CDR3 is 16 residues long. Trimming cost V 5 bases and J 5 bases; bases outside gene matches: 14. As DNA, the CDR3 is TGTGCCAGCAGCGTCACAGTCAGGGGGGTGGCGTATGGCTACACCTTC. Amino acid sequence: CASSVTVRGVAYGYTF.

CDR3 DNA: TGTGCCAGCAGTCTGACAGGCCTCATTACGCCCCAGCATTTT. It specifies CASSLTGLITPQHF. This rearrangement joins TRBV7-2 to TRBJ1-5; weak D call: TRBD1 (6 bases). This CDR3 comprises 14 residues. In germline, CDR1 is SGHTA, CDR2 FQGNSA. Trimming took off 6 bases at V and 9 bases at J, with 18 bases between the two ends.

Comments on this clone: The same CDR3 is also encoded by other DNA sequences in this sample. J is TRBJ2-1 and V is TRBV28; D is possibly TRBD2 (6 bases). CDR1 is MDHEN and CDR2 is SYDVKM in the germline V gene. V gave up 3 bases and J gave up 0 bases, with 15 bases separating them. The CDR3 extends over 17 amino acids. Here the CDR3 DNA reads TGTGCCAGCAGTTTCGGGACTTCCGGGAGCTCCTACAATGAGCAGTTCTTC. This codes for CASSFGTSGSSYNEQFF. Combining the CDR3 with reference TRBV28 and TRBJ2-1 gives the whole variable domain DVKVTQSSRYLVKRTGEKVFLECVQDMDHENMFWYRQDPGLGLRLIYFSYDVKMKEKGDIPEGYSVSREKKERFSLILESASTNQTSMYLCASSFGTSGSSYNEQFFGPGTRLTVL.

This chain joins TRBV12-2 and TRBJ2-4. TRBV12-2 is reported as a pseudogene. CDR3 length: 18 residues. DNA of the CDR3: TGTGCAAGTCGCTTAGGGGGGGCGCATAGGATTACCAAAAACATTCAGTACTTC. Translating gives CASRLGGAHRITKNIQYF.